This T cell receptor (beta chain) emerged from a study of blood T cell repertoires in COVID-19. This CDR3 comprises 17 residues. V lost 3 bases to trimming and J lost 6 bases, with 21 bases between them. Looked up from germline, CDR1 is SGHDT and CDR2 is YYEEEE. This clone is a singleton in its sample. As handled by the study authors: Cell counts per sample came from amplifying reference gene primers. The data were produced by immunoSEQ multiplex PCR, yet TCRdb's version contains in-frame clones alone and is incomplete. V and J calls and clone size follow that table, whereas D and trimming were derived from the DNA. This sample has about half a million clones, with about 85% found just once.

The chain is built from TRBV5-6 and TRBJ2-2; possibly TRBD1 for D (6 bases). This receptor was identified in a woman aged 55-70 years who had recovered from COVID-19. The sample comprised PBMCs or T cells enriched from blood (not recorded which). The CDR3 region is CASSSRARGMGAGELFF. The CDR3 DNA reads as TGTGCCAGCAGCTCCCGCGCGAGGGGGATGGGTGCCGGGGAGCTGTTTTTT.